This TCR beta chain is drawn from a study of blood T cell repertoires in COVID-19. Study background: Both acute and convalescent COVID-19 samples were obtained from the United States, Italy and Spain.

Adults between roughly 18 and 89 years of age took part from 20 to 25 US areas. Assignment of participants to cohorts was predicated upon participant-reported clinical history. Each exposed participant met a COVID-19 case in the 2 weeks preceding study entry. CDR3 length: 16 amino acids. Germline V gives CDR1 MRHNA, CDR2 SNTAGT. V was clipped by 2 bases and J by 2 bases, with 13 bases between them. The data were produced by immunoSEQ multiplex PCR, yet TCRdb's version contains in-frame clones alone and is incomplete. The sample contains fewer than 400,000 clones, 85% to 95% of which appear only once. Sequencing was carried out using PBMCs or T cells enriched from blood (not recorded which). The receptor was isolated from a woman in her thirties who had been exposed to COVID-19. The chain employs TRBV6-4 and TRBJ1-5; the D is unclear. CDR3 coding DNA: TGTGCCAGCAGTGACCGGTCATCCGGAGGCAATCAGCCCCAGCATTTT. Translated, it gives CASSDRSSGGNQPQHF.